This TCR beta chain is drawn from a study of PD-1 blockade in classical Hodgkin lymphoma. Study results and caveats: It was among complete responders that baseline diversity resembled that of newly diagnosed patients.

The CDR3 has 15 amino acids. Germline CDR1 and CDR2: SGHDT and YYEEEE. V was cut by 0 bases and J by 0 bases, with 9 bases left in between. TCRdb's copy holds only in-frame clones and misses some; the assay was immunoSEQ multiplex PCR. The repertoire holds about 20,000 clones, about four fifths seen once, with about 7% in the top ten. Time point described: cycle 4 day 1 (C4D1), after 6 weeks of nivolumab. Every patient was affected by relapse after autologous stem cell transplantation, while exposure to brentuximab vedotin was not uniform. From thawed PBMCs, magnetic negative selection was used to isolate the CD8+ T cells. With regard to this clone: Antigen: not known.

The material sequenced was CD8+ T cells from blood, taken before the fourth cycle of nivolumab. This TCR derives from a human donor with classical Hodgkin lymphoma. The chain combines TRBV5-6 with TRBJ1-1; D perhaps matches TRBD1 (5 bases). DNA of the CDR3: TGTGCCAGCAGCTTGGTTCAGGGTCTGAACACTGAAGCTTTCTTT. Translating gives CASSLVQGLNTEAFF.